This TCR beta chain is drawn from a study of blood T cell repertoires in COVID-19. The V segment lost 0 bases and the J segment 4 bases; nucleotides outside the gene matches: 4. Per germline, CDR1 LGHDT and CDR2 YNNKEL (reference sequence). The CDR3 covers 15 residues. Generated by immunoSEQ multiplex PCR, the TCRdb table keeps only in-frame clones and is missing some. The profile shows approximately 150,000 clones, 60% to 85% of them singletons. This clone appeared a few times. Other DNA sequences in this sample translate to the same CDR3. Specimen: peripheral blood. The TCR was taken from a man aged 50-60 years with active or convalescent COVID-19. The gene calls are TRBV3-1 (or the pseudogene TRBV3-2) and TRBJ1-2; 8 bases align to TRBD1. In DNA, the CDR3 is TGTGCCAGCAGCCAAGACAGGGGGCGAGGCTATGGCTACACCTTC. It codes for CASSQDRGRGYGYTF.